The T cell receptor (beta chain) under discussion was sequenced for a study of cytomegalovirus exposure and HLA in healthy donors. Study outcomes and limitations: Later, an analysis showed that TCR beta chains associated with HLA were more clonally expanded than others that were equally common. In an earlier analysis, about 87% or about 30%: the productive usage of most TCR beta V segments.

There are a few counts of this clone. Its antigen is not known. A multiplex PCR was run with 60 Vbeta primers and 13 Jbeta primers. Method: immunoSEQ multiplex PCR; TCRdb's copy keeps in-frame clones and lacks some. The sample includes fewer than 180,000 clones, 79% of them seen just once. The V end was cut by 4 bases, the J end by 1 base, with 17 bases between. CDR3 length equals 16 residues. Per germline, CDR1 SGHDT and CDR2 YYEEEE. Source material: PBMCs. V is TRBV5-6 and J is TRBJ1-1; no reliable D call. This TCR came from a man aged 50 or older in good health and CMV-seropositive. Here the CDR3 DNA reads TGTGCCAGCAGCCGAAGGTCGGGGATTAGGAACACTGAAGCTTTCTTT. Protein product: CASSRRSGIRNTEAFF.